A single sample is the source of the 7 T cell receptor beta chains below, sequenced in a study of human T cells and chemical hapten exposure. One entry per CDR3 protein results from TCRdb running MiXCR on the RACE reads. The sample consists of roughly 250,000 distinct CDR3 sequences, about 9% of them appearing once. Time point meaning: pre-sensitization, week 0. This sample's treatment: therapeutic diphenylcyclopropenone sensitization with weekly scalp DPC. The source material was whole blood, sampled in connection with sensitization to the hapten diphenylcyclopropenone (DPC). The receptors stem from a woman aged 40-49 years with alopecia areata. Some clones in this sample may be carry-over from other donors' samples.

V usage is TRBV7-3 and J usage is TRBJ1-1; tentatively, D is TRBD1 (5 bases). Trimming pared 5 bases from V and 3 bases from J, leaving 10 bases between. The CDR3 is 13 amino acids. The germline gives CDR1 SGHTA, CDR2 FQGTGA. The CDR3 here is CASSRDRYTEAFF. CDR3 nucleotide sequence: TGTGCCAGCAGCCGCGACAGATACACTGAAGCTTTCTTT.

The V and J genes are TRBV12-3 or TRBV12-4 and TRBJ1-6; 8 bases are shared with TRBD1. The J segment lost 10 bases and the V segment lost 2 bases, leaving 4 bases of the junction unmatched. The CDR3 is 14 amino acids. The CDR3 DNA reads as TGTGCCAGCAGTTTACAGGGGGCCCAATCACCCCTCCACTTT. Amino acid sequence: CASSLQGAQSPLHF.

The chain's CDR3 is CAISEFRGGNNEQFF. For the CDR3, the DNA is TGTGCCATCAGTGAGTTCCGCGGAGGAAACAATGAGCAGTTCTTC. V and J are TRBV10-3 and TRBJ2-1; weak D call: TRBD2 (5 bases). The germline gives CDR1 ENHRY, CDR2 SYGVKD. This CDR3 is 15 amino acids long. Between the trimmed V and J ends, which lost 1 base and 5 bases, there was a span of 12 bases.

This clonotype was seen only a few times. This chain joins TRBV4-1 and TRBJ1-2; no definite D call. V lost 0 bases and J lost 5, with 16 bases in between. Germline V gene lookup returns CDR1 MGHRA and CDR2 YSYEKL. CDR3 length equals 16 residues. The CDR3 DNA reads TGCGCCAGCAGCCAAGATAAAGGGCGACGGAGTTATGGCTACACCTTC. It codes for CASSQDKGRRSYGYTF.

This clonotype was seen more than once but under ten times. CDR3: CASSLGHSGNQPQHF. The CDR3 DNA reads as TGTGCCAGCAGTCTAGGGCATAGTGGCAATCAGCCCCAGCATTTT. This sequence joins TRBV9 and TRBJ1-5; unclear D gene. Trimming removed 5 bases at V and 2 bases at J, with 14 bases between. The CDR3 extends over 15 amino acids. Germline V gene sequence: CDR1 SGDLS, CDR2 YYNGEE.

The CDR3 DNA sequence: TGCGCCAGCAGCCCGGGGCCCCGGGGTTACGAGCAGTACTTC. Encoded protein: CASSPGPRGYEQYF. The V and J genes are TRBV5-1 and TRBJ2-7; perhaps D is TRBD1 or TRBD2 (5 bases each). This CDR3 contains 14 residues. Trimming left V 4 bases short and J 4 bases short, with 15 bases between. The germline V gene encodes CDR1 SGHRS and CDR2 YFSETQ.

This sequence joins TRBV29-1 and TRBJ2-5; D is ambiguous. The CDR3 is 12 amino acids. CDR1 and CDR2 (germline): SQVTM, ANQGSEA. The V end lost 4 bases, the J end lost 9 bases, and 15 bases lay between the germline ends. CDR3: CSVVDLTDAQYF. The CDR3 nucleotides read TGCAGCGTTGTGGATTTGACGGACGCCCAGTACTTC. The whole variable domain, filled in from reference TRBV29-1 and TRBJ2-5, reads SAVISQKPSRDICQRGTSLTIQCQVDSQVTMMFWYRQQPGQSLTLIATANQGSEATYESGFVIDKFPISRPNLTFSTLTVSNMSPEDSSIYLCSVVDLTDAQYFGPGTRLLVL.